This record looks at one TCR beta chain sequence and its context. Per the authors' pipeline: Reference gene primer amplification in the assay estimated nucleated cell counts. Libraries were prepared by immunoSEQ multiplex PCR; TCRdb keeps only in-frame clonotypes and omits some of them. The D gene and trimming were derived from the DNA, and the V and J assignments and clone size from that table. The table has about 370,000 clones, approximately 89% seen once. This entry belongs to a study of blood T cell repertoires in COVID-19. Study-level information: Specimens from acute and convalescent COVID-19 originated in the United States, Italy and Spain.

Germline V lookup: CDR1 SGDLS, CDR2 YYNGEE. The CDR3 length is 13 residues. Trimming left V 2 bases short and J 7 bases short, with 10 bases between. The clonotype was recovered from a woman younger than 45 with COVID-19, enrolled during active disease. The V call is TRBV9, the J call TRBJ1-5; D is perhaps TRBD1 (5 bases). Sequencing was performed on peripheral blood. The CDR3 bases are TGTGCCAGCAGCGTCGACAGTTTCCAGCCCCAGCATTTT. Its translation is CASSVDSFQPQHF.